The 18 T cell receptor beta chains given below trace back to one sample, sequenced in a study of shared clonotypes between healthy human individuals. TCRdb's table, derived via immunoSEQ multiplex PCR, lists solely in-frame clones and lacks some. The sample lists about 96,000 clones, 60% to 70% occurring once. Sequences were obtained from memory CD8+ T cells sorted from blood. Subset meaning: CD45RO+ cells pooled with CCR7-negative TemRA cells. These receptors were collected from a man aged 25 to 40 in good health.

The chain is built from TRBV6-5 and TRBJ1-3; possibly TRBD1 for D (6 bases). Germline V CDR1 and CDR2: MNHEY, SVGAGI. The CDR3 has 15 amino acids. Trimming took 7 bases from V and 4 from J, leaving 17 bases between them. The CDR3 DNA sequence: TGTGCCAGCACCTCCACAGGGTCTCCCGGAAACACCATATATTTT. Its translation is CASTSTGSPGNTIYF.

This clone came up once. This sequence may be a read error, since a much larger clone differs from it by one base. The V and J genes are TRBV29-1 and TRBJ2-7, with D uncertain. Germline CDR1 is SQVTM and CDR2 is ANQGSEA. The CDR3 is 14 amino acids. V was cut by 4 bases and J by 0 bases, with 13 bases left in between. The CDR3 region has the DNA TGCAGCGTTGCCCCGGACCTTTTCTCCTACGAGCAGTACTTC. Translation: CSVAPDLFSYEQYF.

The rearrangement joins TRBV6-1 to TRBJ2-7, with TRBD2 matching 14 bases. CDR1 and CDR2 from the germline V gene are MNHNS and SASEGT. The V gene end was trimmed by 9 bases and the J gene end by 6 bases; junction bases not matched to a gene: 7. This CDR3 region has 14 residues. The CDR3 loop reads CARGGLAGAGEQYF. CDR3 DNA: TGTGCCAGGGGGGGACTAGCGGGAGCAGGCGAGCAGTACTTC.

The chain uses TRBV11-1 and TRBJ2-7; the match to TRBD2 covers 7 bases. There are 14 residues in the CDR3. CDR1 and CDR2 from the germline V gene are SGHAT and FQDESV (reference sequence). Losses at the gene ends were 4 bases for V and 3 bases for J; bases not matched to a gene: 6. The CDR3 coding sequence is TGTGCCAGCAGCTCTAGCGGAAACCACTACGAGCAGTACTTC. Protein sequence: CASSSSGNHYEQYF.

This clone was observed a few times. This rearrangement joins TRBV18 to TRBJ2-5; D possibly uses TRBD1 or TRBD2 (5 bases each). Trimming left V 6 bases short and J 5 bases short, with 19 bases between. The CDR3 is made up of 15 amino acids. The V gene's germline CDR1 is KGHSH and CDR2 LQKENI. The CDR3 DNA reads TGTGCCAGCTCGCCTCGCCCGGGGCGAGTCGAGACCCAGTACTTC. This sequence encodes CASSPRPGRVETQYF.

CDR3 region: CASSQDYGAGEQFF. In DNA, the CDR3 is TGCGCCAGCAGCCAAGATTACGGGGCAGGGGAGCAGTTCTTC. The V gene is TRBV4-3, the J gene TRBJ2-1, with D perhaps TRBD1 or TRBD2 (5 bases each). The CDR3 spans 14 residues. Trimming cost V 0 bases and J 10 bases, with 13 bases left between them. The germline CDR1 and CDR2 sequences are LGHNA and YSLEER.

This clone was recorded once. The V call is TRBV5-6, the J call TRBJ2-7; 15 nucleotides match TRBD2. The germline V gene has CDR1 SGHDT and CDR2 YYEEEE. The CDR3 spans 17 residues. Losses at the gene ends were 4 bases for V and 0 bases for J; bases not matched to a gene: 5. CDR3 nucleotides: TGTGCCAGCAGCGGAGGGACTAGCGGGAGGATCTCCTACGAGCAGTACTTC. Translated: CASSGGTSGRISYEQYF.

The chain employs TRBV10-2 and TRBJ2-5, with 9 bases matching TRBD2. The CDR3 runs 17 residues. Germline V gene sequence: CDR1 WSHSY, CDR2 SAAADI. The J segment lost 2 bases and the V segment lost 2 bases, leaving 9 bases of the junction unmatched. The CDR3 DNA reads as TGCGCCAGCAGTGAGGAGGGCGGGAGGGCCGATCAAGAGACCCAGTACTTC. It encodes CASSEEGGRADQETQYF.

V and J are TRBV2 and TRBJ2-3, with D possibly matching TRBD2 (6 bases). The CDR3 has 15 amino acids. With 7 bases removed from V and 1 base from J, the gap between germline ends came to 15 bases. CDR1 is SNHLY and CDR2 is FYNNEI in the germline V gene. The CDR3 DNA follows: TGTGCCAGCATGGCCCGCCGCGGGGGCACAGATACGCAGTATTTT. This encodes CASMARRGGTDTQYF.

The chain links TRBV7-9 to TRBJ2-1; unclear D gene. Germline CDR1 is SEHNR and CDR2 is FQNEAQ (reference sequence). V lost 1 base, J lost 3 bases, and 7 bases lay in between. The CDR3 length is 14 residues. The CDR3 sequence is CASSLGLDYNEQFF. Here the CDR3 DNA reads TGTGCCAGCAGCTTAGGACTGGACTACAATGAGCAGTTCTTC.

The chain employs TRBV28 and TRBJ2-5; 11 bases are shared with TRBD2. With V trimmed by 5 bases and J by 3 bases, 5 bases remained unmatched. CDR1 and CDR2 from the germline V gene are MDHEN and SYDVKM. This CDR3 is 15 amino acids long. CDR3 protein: CASSGLAGAKETQYF. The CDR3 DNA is TGTGCCAGCAGTGGACTAGCGGGCGCAAAAGAGACCCAGTACTTC.

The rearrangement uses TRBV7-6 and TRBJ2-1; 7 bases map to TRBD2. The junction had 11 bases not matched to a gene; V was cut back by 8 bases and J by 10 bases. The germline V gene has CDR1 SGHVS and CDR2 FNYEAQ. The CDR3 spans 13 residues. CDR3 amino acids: CASSLSGGLEQFF. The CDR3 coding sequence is TGTGCCAGCTCCCTATCGGGAGGACTGGAGCAGTTCTTC.

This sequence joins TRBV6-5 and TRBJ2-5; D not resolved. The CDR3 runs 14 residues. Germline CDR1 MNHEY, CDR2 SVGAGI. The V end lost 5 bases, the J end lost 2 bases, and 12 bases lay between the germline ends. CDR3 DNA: TGTGCCAGCAGTACCCGGAGAACGCAAGAGACCCAGTACTTC. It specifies CASSTRRTQETQYF.

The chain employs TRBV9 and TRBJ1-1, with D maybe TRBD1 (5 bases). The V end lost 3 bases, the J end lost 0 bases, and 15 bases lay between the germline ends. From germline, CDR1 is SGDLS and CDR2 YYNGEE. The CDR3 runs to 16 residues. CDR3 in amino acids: CASSGGESQMNTEAFF. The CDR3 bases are TGTGCCAGCAGCGGGGGGGAGAGTCAAATGAACACTGAAGCTTTCTTT.

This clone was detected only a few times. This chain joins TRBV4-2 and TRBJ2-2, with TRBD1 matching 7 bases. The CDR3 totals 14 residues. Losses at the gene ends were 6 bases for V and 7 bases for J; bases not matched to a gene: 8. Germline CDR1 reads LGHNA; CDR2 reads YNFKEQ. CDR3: CASRGDREVGELFF. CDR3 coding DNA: TGTGCCAGCAGGGGAGACAGGGAAGTCGGGGAGCTGTTTTTT.

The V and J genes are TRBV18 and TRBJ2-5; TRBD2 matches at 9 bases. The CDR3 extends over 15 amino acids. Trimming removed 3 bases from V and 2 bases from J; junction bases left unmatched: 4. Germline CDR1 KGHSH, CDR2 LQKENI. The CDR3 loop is CASSPRLAEQETQYF. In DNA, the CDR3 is TGTGCCAGCTCACCGCGACTAGCGGAACAAGAGACCCAGTACTTC.

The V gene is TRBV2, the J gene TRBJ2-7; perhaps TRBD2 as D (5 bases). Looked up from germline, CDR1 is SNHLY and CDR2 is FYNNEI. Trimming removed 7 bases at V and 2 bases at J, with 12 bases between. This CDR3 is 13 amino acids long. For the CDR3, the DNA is TGTGCCAGCAAGGACTCCCAAACCTACGAGCAGTACTTC. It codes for CASKDSQTYEQYF. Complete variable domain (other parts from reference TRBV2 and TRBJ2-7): EPEVTQTPSHQVTQMGQEVILRCVPISNHLYFYWYRQILGQKVEFLVSFYNNEISEKSEIFDDQFSVERPDGSNFTLKIRSTKLEDSAMYFCASKDSQTYEQYFGPGTRLTVT.

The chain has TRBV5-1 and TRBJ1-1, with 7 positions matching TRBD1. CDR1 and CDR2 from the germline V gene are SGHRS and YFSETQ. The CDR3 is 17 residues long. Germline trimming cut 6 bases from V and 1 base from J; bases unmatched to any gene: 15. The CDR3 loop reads CASTLGEGGRWNTEAFF. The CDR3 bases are TGCGCCAGCACCCTAGGGGAAGGGGGCAGATGGAACACTGAAGCTTTCTTT.